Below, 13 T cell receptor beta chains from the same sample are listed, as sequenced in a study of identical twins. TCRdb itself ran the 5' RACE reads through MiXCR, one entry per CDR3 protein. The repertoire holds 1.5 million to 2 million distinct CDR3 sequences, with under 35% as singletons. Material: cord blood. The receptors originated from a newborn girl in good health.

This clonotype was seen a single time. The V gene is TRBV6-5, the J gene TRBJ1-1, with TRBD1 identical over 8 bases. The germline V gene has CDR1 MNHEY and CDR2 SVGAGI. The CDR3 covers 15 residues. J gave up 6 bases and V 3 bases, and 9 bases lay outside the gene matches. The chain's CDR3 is CASSYSRGLLAEAFF. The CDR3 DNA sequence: TGTGCCAGCAGTTATAGCAGGGGGCTACTCGCTGAAGCTTTCTTT.

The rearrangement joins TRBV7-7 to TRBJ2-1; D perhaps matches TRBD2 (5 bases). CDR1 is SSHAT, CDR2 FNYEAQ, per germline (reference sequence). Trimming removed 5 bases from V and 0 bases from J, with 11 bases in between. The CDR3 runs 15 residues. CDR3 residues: CASSRGLDSYNEQFF. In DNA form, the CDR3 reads TGTGCCAGCAGCCGTGGACTGGACTCCTACAATGAGCAGTTCTTC.

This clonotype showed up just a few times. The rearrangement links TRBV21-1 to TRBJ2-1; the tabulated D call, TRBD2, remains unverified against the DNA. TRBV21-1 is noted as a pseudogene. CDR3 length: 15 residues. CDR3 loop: CASSKRTSGRNEQFF. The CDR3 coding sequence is TGTGCCAGCAGCAAAAGGACTAGCGGGAGAAATGAGCAGTTCTTC.

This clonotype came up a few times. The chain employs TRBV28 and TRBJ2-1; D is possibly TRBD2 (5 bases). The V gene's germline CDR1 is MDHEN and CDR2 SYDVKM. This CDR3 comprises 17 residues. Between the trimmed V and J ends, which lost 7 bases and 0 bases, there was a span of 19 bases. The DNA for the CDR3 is TGTGCCAGCACCTCCGCGTGGGAGCGACTCTCCTACAATGAGCAGTTCTTC. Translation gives CASTSAWERLSYNEQFF.

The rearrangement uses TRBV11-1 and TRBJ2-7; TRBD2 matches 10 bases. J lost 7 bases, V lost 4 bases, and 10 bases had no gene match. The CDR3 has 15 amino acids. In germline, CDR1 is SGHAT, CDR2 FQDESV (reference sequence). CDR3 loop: CASSWPGLANNEQYF. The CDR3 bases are TGTGCCAGCAGCTGGCCGGGACTAGCGAACAATGAGCAGTACTTC. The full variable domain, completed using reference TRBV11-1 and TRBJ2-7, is EAEVAQSPRYKITEKSQAVAFWCDPISGHATLYWYRQILGQGPELLVQFQDESVVDDSQLPKDRFSAERLKGVDSTLKIQPAELGDSAMYLCASSWPGLANNEQYFGPGTRLTVT.

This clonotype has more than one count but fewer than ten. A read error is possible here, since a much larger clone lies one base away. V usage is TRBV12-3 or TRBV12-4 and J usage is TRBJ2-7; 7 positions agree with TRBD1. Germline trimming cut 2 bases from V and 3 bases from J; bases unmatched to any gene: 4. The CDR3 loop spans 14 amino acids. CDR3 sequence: CASSLWDSYYEQYF. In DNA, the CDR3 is TGTGCCAGCAGTTTATGGGACAGCTACTACGAGCAGTACTTC.

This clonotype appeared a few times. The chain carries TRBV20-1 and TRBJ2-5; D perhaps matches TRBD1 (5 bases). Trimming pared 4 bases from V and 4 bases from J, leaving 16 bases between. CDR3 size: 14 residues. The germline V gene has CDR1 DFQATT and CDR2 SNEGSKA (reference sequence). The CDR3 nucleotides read TGCAGTGCTACCAGCAGGGATAGGGGAGAGACCCAGTACTTC. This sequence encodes CSATSRDRGETQYF.

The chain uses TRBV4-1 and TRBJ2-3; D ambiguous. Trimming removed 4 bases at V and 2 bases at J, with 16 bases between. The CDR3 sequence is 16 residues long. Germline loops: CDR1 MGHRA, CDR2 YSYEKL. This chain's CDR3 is CASSPLGRSNTDTQYF. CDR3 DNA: TGCGCCAGCAGCCCGCTCGGACGGTCAAACACAGATACGCAGTATTTT.

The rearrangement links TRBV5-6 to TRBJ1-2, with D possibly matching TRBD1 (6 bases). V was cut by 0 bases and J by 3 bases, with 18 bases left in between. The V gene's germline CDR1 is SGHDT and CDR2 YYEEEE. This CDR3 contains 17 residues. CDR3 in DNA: TGTGCCAGCAGCTTGGGGATTGAGGGGGTTGACGACTATGGCTACACCTTC. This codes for CASSLGIEGVDDYGYTF.

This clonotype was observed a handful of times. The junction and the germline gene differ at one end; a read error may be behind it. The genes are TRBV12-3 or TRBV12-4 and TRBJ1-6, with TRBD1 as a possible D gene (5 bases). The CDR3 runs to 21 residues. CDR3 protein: CASSLGAGGFGGHLYNSPPHF. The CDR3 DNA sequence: TGTGCCAGCAGTTTAGGAGCAGGAGGGTTTGGAGGACACCTATATAATTCACCCCCCCACTTT.

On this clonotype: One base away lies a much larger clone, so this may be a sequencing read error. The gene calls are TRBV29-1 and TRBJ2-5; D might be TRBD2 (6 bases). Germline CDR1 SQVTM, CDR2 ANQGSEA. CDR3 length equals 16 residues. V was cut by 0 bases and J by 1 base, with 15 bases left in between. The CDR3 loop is CSVEDQASGRQETQYF. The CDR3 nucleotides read TGCAGCGTTGAAGACCAGGCGAGCGGGCGCCAAGAGACCCAGTACTTC.

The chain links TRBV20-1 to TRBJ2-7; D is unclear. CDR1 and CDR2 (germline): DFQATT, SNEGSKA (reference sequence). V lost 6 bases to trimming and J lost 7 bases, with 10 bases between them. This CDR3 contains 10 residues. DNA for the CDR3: TGCAGTGCAGGGATTGATGAGCAGTACTTC. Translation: CSAGIDEQYF.

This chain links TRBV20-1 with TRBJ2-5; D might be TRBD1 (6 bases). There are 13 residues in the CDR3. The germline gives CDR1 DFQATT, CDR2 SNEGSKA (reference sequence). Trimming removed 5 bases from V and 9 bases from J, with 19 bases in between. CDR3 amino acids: CSASTGFRWAQYF. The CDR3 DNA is TGCAGTGCTTCGACAGGTTTCCGATGGGCCCAGTACTTC.